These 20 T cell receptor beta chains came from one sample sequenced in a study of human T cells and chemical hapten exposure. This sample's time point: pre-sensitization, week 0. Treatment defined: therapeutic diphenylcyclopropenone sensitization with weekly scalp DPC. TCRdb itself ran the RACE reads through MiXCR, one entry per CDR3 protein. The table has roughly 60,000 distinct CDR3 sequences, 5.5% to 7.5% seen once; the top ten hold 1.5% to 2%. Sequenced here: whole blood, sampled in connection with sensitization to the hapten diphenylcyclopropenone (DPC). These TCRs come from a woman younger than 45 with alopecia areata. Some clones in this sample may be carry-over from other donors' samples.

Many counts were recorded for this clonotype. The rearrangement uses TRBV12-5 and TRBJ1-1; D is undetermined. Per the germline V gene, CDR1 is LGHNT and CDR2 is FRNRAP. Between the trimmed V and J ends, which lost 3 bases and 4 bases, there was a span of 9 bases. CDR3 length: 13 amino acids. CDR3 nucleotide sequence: TGTGCTAGTGGTTTAGAGGGATTCACTGAAGCTTTCTTT. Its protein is CASGLEGFTEAFF. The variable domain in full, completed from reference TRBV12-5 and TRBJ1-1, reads DARVTQTPRHKVTEMGQEVTMRCQPILGHNTVFWYRQTMMQGLELLAYFRNRAPLDDSGMPKDRFSAEMPDATLATLKIQPSEPRDSAVYFCASGLEGFTEAFFGQGTRLTVV.

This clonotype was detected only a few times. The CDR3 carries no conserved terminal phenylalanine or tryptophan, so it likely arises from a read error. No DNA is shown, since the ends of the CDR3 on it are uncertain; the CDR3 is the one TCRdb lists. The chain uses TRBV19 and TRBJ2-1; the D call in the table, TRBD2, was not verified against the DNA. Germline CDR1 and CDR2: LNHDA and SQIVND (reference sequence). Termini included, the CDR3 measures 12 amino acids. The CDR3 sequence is CASSIGAGPVGL.

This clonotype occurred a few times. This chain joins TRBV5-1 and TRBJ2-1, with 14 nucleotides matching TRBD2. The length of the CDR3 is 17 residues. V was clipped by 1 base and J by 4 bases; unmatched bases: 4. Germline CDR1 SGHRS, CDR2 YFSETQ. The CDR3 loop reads CASSLPGTSGGYNEQFF. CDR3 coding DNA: TGCGCCAGCAGCTTGCCCGGGACTAGCGGGGGTTACAATGAGCAGTTCTTC.

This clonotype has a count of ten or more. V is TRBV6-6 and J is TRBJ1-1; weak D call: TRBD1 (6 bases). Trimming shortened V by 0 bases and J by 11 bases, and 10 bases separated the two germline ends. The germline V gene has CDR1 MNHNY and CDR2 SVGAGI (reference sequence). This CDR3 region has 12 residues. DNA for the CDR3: TGTGCCAGCAGTTACTCGGCTCAGGGGGCTTTCTTT. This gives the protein CASSYSAQGAFF.

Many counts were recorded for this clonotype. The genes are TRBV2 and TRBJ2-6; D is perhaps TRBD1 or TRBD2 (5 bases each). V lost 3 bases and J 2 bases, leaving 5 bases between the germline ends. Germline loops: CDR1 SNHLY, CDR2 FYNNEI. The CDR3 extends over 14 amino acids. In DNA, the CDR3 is TGTGCCAGCAGTGAGGGGGCTGGGGCCAACGTCCTGACTTTC. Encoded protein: CASSEGAGANVLTF.

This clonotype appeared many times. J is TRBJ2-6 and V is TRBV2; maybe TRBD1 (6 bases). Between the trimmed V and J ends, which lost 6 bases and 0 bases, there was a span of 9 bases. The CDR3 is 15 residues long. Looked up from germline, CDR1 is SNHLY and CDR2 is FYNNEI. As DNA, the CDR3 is TGTGCCAGCAGGAGGACAGTCTCTGGGGCCAACGTCCTGACTTTC. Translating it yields CASRRTVSGANVLTF.

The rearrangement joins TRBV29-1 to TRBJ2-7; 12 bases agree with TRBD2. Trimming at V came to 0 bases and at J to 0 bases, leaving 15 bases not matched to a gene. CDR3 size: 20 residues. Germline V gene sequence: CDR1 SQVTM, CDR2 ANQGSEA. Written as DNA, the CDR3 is TGCAGCGTTGAAGATTGGAAGACTAGCGGGGGTCGGTTCATCTCCTACGAGCAGTACTTC. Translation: CSVEDWKTSGGRFISYEQYF.

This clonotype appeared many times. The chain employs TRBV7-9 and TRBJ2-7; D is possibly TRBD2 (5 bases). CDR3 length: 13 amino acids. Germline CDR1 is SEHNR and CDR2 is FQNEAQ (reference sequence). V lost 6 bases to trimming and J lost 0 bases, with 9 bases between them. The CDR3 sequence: CASSFRDSYEQYF. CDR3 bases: TGTGCCAGCAGTTTTCGGGACTCCTACGAGCAGTACTTC.

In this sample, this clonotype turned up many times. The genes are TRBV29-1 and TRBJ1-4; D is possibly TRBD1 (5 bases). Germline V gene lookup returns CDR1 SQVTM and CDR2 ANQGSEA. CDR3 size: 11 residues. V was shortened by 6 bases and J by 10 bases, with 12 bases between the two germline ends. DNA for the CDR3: TGCAGCGTACAAGAGGGGAGAAAACTGTTTTTT. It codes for CSVQEGRKLFF.

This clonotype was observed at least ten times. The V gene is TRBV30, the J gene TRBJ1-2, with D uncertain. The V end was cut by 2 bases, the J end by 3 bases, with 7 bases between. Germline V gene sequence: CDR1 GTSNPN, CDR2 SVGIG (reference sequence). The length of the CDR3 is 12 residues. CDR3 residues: CAWSREDYGYTF. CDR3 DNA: TGTGCCTGGAGTAGAGAGGACTATGGCTACACCTTC.

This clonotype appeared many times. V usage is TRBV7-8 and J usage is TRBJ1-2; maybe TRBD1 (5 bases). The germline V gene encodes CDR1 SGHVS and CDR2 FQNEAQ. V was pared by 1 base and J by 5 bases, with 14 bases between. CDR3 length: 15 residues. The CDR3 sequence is CASSLGPGGDYGYTF. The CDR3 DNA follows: TGTGCCAGCAGCTTAGGCCCTGGAGGGGATTATGGCTACACCTTC.

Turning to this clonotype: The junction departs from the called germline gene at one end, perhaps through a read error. The CDR3 nucleotides read TGTGACAGCAACTTAGACCCTAATGAGCAGTTCTTC. Protein: CDSNLDPNEQFF. This rearrangement joins TRBV7-6 to TRBJ2-1, with unresolved D. The CDR3 runs to 12 residues. Germline-derived CDR1 and CDR2 are SGHVS and FNYEAQ.

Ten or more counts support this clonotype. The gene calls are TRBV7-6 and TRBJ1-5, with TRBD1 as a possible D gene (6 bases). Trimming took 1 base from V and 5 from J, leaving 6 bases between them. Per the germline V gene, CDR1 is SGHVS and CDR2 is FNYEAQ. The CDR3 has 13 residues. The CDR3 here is CASSLDRDQPQHF. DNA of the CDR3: TGTGCCAGCAGCTTAGACAGGGATCAGCCCCAGCATTTT.

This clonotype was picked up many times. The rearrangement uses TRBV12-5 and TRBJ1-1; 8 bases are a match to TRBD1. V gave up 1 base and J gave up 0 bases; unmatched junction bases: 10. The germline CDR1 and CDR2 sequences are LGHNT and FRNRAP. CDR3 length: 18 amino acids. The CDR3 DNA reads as TGTGCTAGTGGTTTGGATCATACAGGGGGTGGGATGAACACTGAAGCTTTCTTT. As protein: CASGLDHTGGGMNTEAFF.

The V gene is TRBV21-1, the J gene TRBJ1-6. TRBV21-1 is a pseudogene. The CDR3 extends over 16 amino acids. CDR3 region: CASSKAGWVYNSPLHF. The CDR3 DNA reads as TGTGCCAGCAGCAAAGCCGGATGGGTCTATAATTCACCCCTCCACTTT.

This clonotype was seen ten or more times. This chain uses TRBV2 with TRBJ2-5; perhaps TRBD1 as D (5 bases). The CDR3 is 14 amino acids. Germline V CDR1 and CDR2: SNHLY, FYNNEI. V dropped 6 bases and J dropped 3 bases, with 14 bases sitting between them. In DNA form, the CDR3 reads TGTGCCAGCAGCTTCGACAGTATGAAAGAGACCCAGTACTTC. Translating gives CASSFDSMKETQYF.

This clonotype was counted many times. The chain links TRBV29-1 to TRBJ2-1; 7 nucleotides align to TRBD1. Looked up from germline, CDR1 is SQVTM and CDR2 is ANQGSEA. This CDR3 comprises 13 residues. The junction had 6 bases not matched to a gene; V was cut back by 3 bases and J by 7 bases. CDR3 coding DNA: TGCAGCGTTGAGTTCATACAGGGGAATGAGCAGTTCTTC. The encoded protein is CSVEFIQGNEQFF.

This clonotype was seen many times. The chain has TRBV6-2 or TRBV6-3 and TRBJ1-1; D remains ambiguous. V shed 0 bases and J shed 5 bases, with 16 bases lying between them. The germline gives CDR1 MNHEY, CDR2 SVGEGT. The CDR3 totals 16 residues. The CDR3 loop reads CASSYSGRVGETEAFF. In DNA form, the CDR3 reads TGTGCCAGCAGTTACTCAGGGCGGGTCGGAGAAACTGAAGCTTTCTTT.

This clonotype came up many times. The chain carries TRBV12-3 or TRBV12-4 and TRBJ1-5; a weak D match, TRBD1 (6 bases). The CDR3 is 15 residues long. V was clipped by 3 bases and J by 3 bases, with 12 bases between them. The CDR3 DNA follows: TGTGCCAGCAGTTTTTGGGAGGGGGTCAATCAGCCCCAGCATTTT. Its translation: CASSFWEGVNQPQHF.

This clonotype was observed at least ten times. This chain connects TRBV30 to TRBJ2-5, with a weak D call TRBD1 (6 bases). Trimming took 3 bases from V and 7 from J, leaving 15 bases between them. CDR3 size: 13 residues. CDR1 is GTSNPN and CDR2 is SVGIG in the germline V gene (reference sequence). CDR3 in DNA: TGTGCCTGGAGCTCCACAGGGTCCGCGACCCAGTACTTC. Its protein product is CAWSSTGSATQYF.